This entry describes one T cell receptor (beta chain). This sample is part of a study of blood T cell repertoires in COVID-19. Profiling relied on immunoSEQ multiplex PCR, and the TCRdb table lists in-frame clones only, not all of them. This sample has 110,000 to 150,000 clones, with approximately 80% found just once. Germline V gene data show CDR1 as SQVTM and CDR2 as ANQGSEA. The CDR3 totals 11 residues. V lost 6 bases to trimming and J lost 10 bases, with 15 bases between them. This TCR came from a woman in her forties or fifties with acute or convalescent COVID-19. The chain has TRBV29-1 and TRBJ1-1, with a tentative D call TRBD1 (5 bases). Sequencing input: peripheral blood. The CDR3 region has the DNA TGCAGCGTGGCCTTTATAGGGGTAGCTTTCTTT. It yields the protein CSVAFIGVAFF.